This passage covers 21 T cell receptor beta chains from one sample sequenced in a study of T-cell memory formation after mild COVID-19. TCRdb reprocessed the 5' RACE reads with MiXCR, giving one entry per CDR3 protein. The data contain about 170,000 distinct CDR3 sequences, roughly 13% of them seen just once; the ten biggest clones take up 2.5% to 3.5%. Specimen: PBMCs or a T cell subset sorted from them (not recorded which). These receptors originate from a man younger than 35 who had mild COVID-19 (a few samples of this study predate the infection). Cell type and time point are not known.

The chain employs TRBV4-2 and TRBJ1-1; the D gene is possibly TRBD1 (5 bases). Trimming removed 3 bases at V and 6 bases at J, with 11 bases between. Germline lookup yields CDR1 LGHNA and CDR2 YNFKEQ. The CDR3 contains 13 residues. The DNA of the CDR3 is TGTGCCAGCAGCCAGCCGCAGGGTTCTGAAGCTTTCTTT. Translated: CASSQPQGSEAFF.

A few counts support this clonotype. J is TRBJ1-5 and V is TRBV2; a possible D gene is TRBD1 (6 bases). Between the trimmed V and J ends, which lost 5 bases and 3 bases, there was a span of 11 bases. CDR1 is SNHLY and CDR2 is FYNNEI in the germline V gene. CDR3 size: 14 residues. The CDR3 sequence is CASSSYRVNQPQHF. CDR3 coding DNA: TGTGCCAGCAGTTCTTACAGGGTCAATCAGCCCCAGCATTTT.

This clonotype was seen only a few times. This chain uses TRBV20-1 with TRBJ1-2, with D maybe TRBD1 (6 bases). This CDR3 comprises 14 residues. The germline V gene encodes CDR1 DFQATT and CDR2 SNEGSKA (reference sequence). CDR3 nucleotide sequence: TGCGGGAGTTCTAGGGGGGGAGTCCACTATGGCTACACCTTC. Protein sequence: CGSSRGGVHYGYTF.

This clonotype has more than one count but fewer than ten. The rearrangement uses TRBV7-2 and TRBJ1-6; tentative D call: TRBD1 (5 bases). The V gene's germline CDR1 is SGHTA and CDR2 FQGNSA. The CDR3 is 16 amino acids. The V and J ends lost 5 bases and 4 bases respectively, with 15 bases between them. This CDR3 reads CASSERGGEYNSPLHF. The DNA of the CDR3 is TGTGCCAGCAGCGAAAGAGGAGGGGAATATAATTCACCCCTCCACTTT.

The table lists this clonotype with a few counts. The chain carries TRBV7-2 and TRBJ2-3, with D unclear. CDR3 size: 13 residues. Between the trimmed V and J ends, which lost 6 bases and 3 bases, there was a span of 10 bases. Germline loops: CDR1 SGHTA, CDR2 FQGNSA. The CDR3 bases are TGTGCCAGCAGATTGGGTAGGACAGATACGCAGTATTTT. This encodes CASRLGRTDTQYF.

J is TRBJ2-5 and V is TRBV28, with TRBD2 identical over 11 bases. The CDR3 consists of 15 residues. The V and J ends lost 8 bases and 8 bases, in that order; junction bases with no gene match: 13. Germline CDR1 reads MDHEN; CDR2 reads SYDVKM. CDR3 residues: CASGRLAGSGETQYF. DNA for the CDR3: TGTGCCAGCGGGCGACTAGCGGGGTCCGGGGAAACCCAGTACTTC.

The rearrangement links TRBV7-2 to TRBJ1-5; unclear D gene. Trimming cost V 1 base and J 3 bases, with 16 bases left between them. In germline, CDR1 is SGHTA, CDR2 FQGNSA. The CDR3 totals 17 residues. The CDR3 loop is CASSLVGSGADNQPQHF. Here the CDR3 DNA reads TGTGCCAGCAGCTTAGTAGGGTCAGGAGCCGACAATCAGCCCCAGCATTTT.

This clonotype showed up just a few times. This sequence joins TRBV11-2 and TRBJ2-1, with 8 bases matching TRBD1. V trimming: 5 bases; J trimming: 4 bases; junction bases outside the gene matches: 16. The CDR3 contains 18 residues. Germline V gives CDR1 SGHAT, CDR2 FQNNGV. Here the CDR3 DNA reads TGTGCCAGCAGCCCCGGACAGGGCCTCTCCCGCATTTACAATGAGCAGTTCTTC. Protein product: CASSPGQGLSRIYNEQFF.

This clonotype has more than one count but fewer than ten. The chain combines TRBV5-1 with TRBJ2-3, with 12 bases lining up with TRBD2. There are 16 residues in the CDR3. The V gene's germline CDR1 is SGHRS and CDR2 YFSETQ. V trimming: 1 base; J trimming: 4 bases; junction bases outside the gene matches: 4. The CDR3 DNA reads as TGCGCCAGCAGCTTGTCGTCTAGCGGGGGGGCAGATACGCAGTATTTT. Protein: CASSLSSSGGADTQYF.

This clonotype was recorded a few times. This chain links TRBV6-6 with TRBJ1-3, with 8 bases fitting TRBD1. Trimming took 5 bases from V and 2 from J; bases not matched to a gene: 8. The CDR3 sequence is 16 residues long. Germline V CDR1 and CDR2: MNHNY, SVGAGI (reference sequence). CDR3 sequence (DNA): TGTGCCAGCAGTACCTACAGGGGGGAGGCTGGAAACACCATATATTTT. This translates into CASSTYRGEAGNTIYF.

As DNA, the CDR3 is TGCGCCAGCAGCCAAGGATCCACTTCCACCGGGGAGCTGTTTTTT. Translating it yields CASSQGSTSTGELFF. The genes are TRBV4-1 and TRBJ2-2; no clear D. The CDR3 sequence is 15 residues long. Germline assignment: CDR1 MGHRA and CDR2 YSYEKL. Between the trimmed V and J ends, which lost 1 base and 4 bases, there was a span of 10 bases.

The V and J genes are TRBV11-2 and TRBJ2-1; TRBD1 matches 8 bases. This CDR3 spans 16 amino acids. V shed 5 bases and J 2 bases; nucleotides not matched to a gene: 8. The germline CDR1 and CDR2 sequences are SGHAT and FQNNGV. The CDR3 coding sequence is TGTGCCAGCAGCAAGACGACAGGGGAGGCCTACAATGAGCAGTTCTTC. It encodes CASSKTTGEAYNEQFF.

This sequence joins TRBV6-5 and TRBJ1-2, with D maybe TRBD1 (6 bases). The CDR3 extends over 13 amino acids. Germline V lookup: CDR1 MNHEY, CDR2 SVGAGI. Trimming shortened V by 6 bases and J by 6 bases, and 14 bases separated the two germline ends. CDR3 nucleotides: TGTGCCAGCAGAGAACAGGGTCCTGATGGCTACACCTTC. Protein product: CASREQGPDGYTF.

In its sample, this clonotype was seen a few times. The chain employs TRBV7-8 and TRBJ1-2; D perhaps matches TRBD1 (5 bases). The CDR3 covers 13 residues. The V gene lost 3 bases and the J gene lost 6 bases, with 11 bases spanning the gap. Germline V CDR1 and CDR2: SGHVS, FQNEAQ. The CDR3 reads CASSLFEGDGYTF. DNA of the CDR3: TGTGCCAGCAGCTTGTTCGAAGGGGATGGCTACACCTTC.

The chain links TRBV7-3 to TRBJ2-3; D remains unclear. The ends were cut back, 5 bases at V and 4 bases at J, with 10 bases in the middle. CDR1 and CDR2 (germline): SGHTA, FQGTGA. The CDR3 loop spans 13 amino acids. The chain's CDR3 is CASSRPGADTQYF. Written as DNA, the CDR3 is TGTGCCAGCAGCCGTCCGGGCGCAGATACGCAGTATTTT.

This clonotype was counted at least ten times. The chain couples TRBV27 to TRBJ2-3, with 10 bases that match TRBD2. V lost 11 bases, J lost 4 bases, and 9 bases stayed unmatched. This CDR3 region has 14 residues. The germline V gene encodes CDR1 MNHEY and CDR2 SMNVEV (reference sequence). The CDR3 is CAARSGGAADTQYF. The DNA for the CDR3 is TGTGCCGCCCGAAGCGGGGGGGCCGCAGATACGCAGTATTTT.

This clonotype showed up just a few times. At one of its ends the junction is not consistent with the germline gene, which may arise from a read error. The chain carries TRBV4-3 and TRBJ1-2, with D perhaps TRBD1 (5 bases). This CDR3 has 16 amino acids. Per germline, CDR1 LGHNA and CDR2 YSLEER. Here the CDR3 reads CASGQDGGKASYGYTF. In nucleotides, the CDR3 is TGCGCCAGCGGCCAAGATGGGGGGAAGGCCTCCTATGGCTACACCTTC.

This clonotype has at least ten counts. This sequence joins TRBV9 and TRBJ2-3, with 7 positions matching TRBD2. Germline V gene lookup returns CDR1 SGDLS and CDR2 YYNGEE. This CDR3 is 14 amino acids long. The V and J ends lost 3 bases and 3 bases, in that order; junction bases with no gene match: 4. CDR3 sequence (DNA): TGTGCCAGCAGCGCAGCGGGATCTACAGATACGCAGTATTTT. Its protein product is CASSAAGSTDTQYF.

Many counts were recorded for this clonotype. V gene TRBV29-1 combines with J gene TRBJ1-1; 9 nucleotides align to TRBD1. V gave up 7 bases and J gave up 4 bases; unmatched junction bases: 7. This CDR3 contains 13 residues. Looked up from germline, CDR1 is SQVTM and CDR2 is ANQGSEA. The CDR3 here is CSAGRDRVTEAFF. The CDR3 coding sequence is TGCAGCGCCGGAAGGGACAGGGTCACTGAAGCTTTCTTT.

This clonotype was detected only a few times. V gene TRBV27 combines with J gene TRBJ2-2; 9 bases match TRBD2. Germline V gene sequence: CDR1 MNHEY, CDR2 SMNVEV (reference sequence). V lost 5 bases and J lost 7; bases outside the gene matches: 17. This CDR3 contains 18 residues. Written as DNA, the CDR3 is TGTGCCAGCAGTCCCTACCCGGGACTAGCTAAGGCAGACGGGGAGCTGTTTTTT. The encoded protein is CASSPYPGLAKADGELFF.

The chain couples TRBV4-1 to TRBJ2-7; maybe TRBD1 (5 bases). Germline loops: CDR1 MGHRA, CDR2 YSYEKL. V was cut by 0 bases and J by 3 bases, with 12 bases left in between. CDR3 size: 15 residues. The CDR3 loop is CASSQEFDRLYEQYF. CDR3 DNA sequence: TGCGCCAGCAGCCAAGAGTTCGACAGACTCTACGAGCAGTACTTC.